The TCR beta chain described here comes from a study of CD8 T cells in Susac syndrome. Remarks on this clonotype: Its specificity is not known.

Bulk CD8+ and CD4+ cells came from magnetic negative isolation; CD8+ TEMRA by FACS. Study-level points and caveats: The relatively small number of individuals in the TCR sequencing and HLA analysis was acknowledged by the study.

CDR1 GTSNPN and CDR2 SVGIG come from the germline V gene (reference sequence). V was pared by 0 bases and J by 2 bases, with 9 bases between. The CDR3 loop spans 14 amino acids. When the RNA was reverse transcribed, random hexamers were used with an input of roughly 0.5 to 1 ug. TCRdb called the immunoSEQ multiplex PCR reads again in MiXCR, with one record for every CDR3 protein. The sample has roughly 150,000 distinct CDR3 sequences, 95% seen once. The sequence was collected from a human donor with multiple sclerosis. Material: CD8+ T cells from PBMCs. The chain recombines TRBV30 with TRBJ2-3; D is ambiguous. CDR3 bases: TGTGCCTGGAGTGTCGACCCCTTCACAGATACGCAGTATTTT. Translation: CAWSVDPFTDTQYF. Based on the CDR3 plus reference TRBV30 and TRBJ2-3, the full variable domain is SQTIHQWPATLVQPVGSPLSLECTVEGTSNPNLYWYRQAAGRGLQLLFYSVGIGQISSEVPQNLSASRPQDRQFILSSKKLLLSDSGFYLCAWSVDPFTDTQYFGPGTRLTVL.